The sequence of this T cell receptor beta chain was determined in a study of type 1 regulatory T cells. Study summary: T-allo10 is a Tr1-enriched, alloantigen-specific CD4 T cell product made in vitro.

Each CDR3 protein gets one entry after TCRdb re-called the reads with MiXCR. The sample shows about 74,000 distinct CDR3 sequences, about 69% of them seen only once. Germline V lookup: CDR1 MNHEY, CDR2 SVGEGT. V trimming: 7 bases; J trimming: 6 bases; junction bases outside the gene matches: 10. The CDR3 totals 15 residues. This clonotype was observed a single time. Antigen specificity is unknown. The graft donor-derived T-allo10 cells reportedly recognize host alloantigens, are anergic, and suppress alloantigen-specifically. The TCR sequence derives from a human donor in good health. V usage is TRBV6-2 or TRBV6-3 and J usage is TRBJ2-7; TRBD2 aligns across 12 bases. Sequenced material: cultured T cells, either the whole culture or a sorted T cell fraction (not recorded which). Subset denoted: Tr1-enriched cell product generated in vitro against host alloantigens. The CDR3: CASTVASGREGEQYF. The CDR3 nucleotides read TGTGCCAGCACCGTAGCTAGCGGGAGGGAAGGCGAGCAGTACTTC.